The sequence of this T cell receptor (beta chain) was determined in a study of vaccination and CD4 T cells after COVID-19. Study summary: Post-vaccine sampling followed dose two by a median about 72 days (range 14 to 241). Researchers treated control cultures with a CEFX pool, an HIV-1 Nef pool, or no peptide.

This CDR3 has 13 residues. Germline V gives CDR1 SGHTA, CDR2 FQGNSA. Trimming removed 5 bases from V and 6 bases from J, with 12 bases in between. Points on this clonotype: As yet, its antigen is unknown.

The treatment: approximately 11-day PBMC culture with coronavirus spike peptide pools or control peptides (ViraFEST assay). At the Johns Hopkins FTIC core, DNA taken from cultured CD4+ T cells was sequenced by way of the Oncomine TCR Beta short-read assay. TCRdb called the PCR reads again in MiXCR, with one record for every CDR3 protein. In the table there are 28,000 or so distinct CDR3 sequences, approximately 44% of which are singletons. The chain carries TRBV7-2 and TRBJ2-3; D call uncertain. The sequencing sample was made of CD4+ T cells from blood, cultured in vitro. The sequence was collected from a human donor who had recovered from COVID-19. The CDR3 protein is CASSLRMGDTQYF. For the CDR3, the DNA is TGTGCCAGCAGCCTTCGGATGGGGGATACGCAGTATTTT. Variable domain in full (rest from reference TRBV7-2 and TRBJ2-3): GAGVSQSPSNKVTEKGKDVELRCDPISGHTALYWYRQSLGQGLEFLIYFQGNSAPDKSGLPSDRFSAERTGGSVSTLTIQRTQQEDSAVYLCASSLRMGDTQYFGPGTRLTVL.